The next 16 T cell receptor beta chains were all read from a single sample in a study of Graves' ophthalmopathy and Graves' hyperthyroidism. Amplification targeted the TCR beta CDR3 regions, with RNA transcripts as the source material. First-round RT-PCR with HTBI primers preceded a second-round multiplex PCR. TCRdb re-derived calls from the multiplex PCR reads in MiXCR, one entry per CDR3 protein. The data show about 420,000 distinct CDR3 sequences, approximately 21% seen once. The sequenced sample was peripheral blood. These receptors were obtained from a woman aged 18-35 years with stable Graves' hyperthyroidism.

This clonotype was picked up many times. The chain is built from TRBV15 and TRBJ1-5; the D is unclear. The V end lost 0 bases, the J end lost 5 bases, and 2 bases lay between the germline ends. Germline V CDR1 and CDR2: LNHNV, YYDKDF (reference sequence). This CDR3 comprises 12 residues. The chain's CDR3 is CATSRDYQPQHF. The CDR3 DNA reads as TGTGCCACCAGCAGAGATTATCAGCCCCAGCATTTT.

At least ten counts were recorded for this clonotype. This rearrangement joins TRBV6-5 to TRBJ1-2, with 7 positions matching TRBD1. Germline loops: CDR1 MNHEY, CDR2 SVGAGI. This CDR3 spans 13 amino acids. J lost 3 bases, V lost 3 bases, and 1 base had no gene match. CDR3 DNA sequence: TGTGCCAGCAGTTATCAGGGGGACTATGGCTACACCTTC. As protein: CASSYQGDYGYTF.

There are a few counts of this clonotype. The chain combines TRBV18 with TRBJ2-7, with 8 bases fitting TRBD2. CDR3 length: 17 amino acids. Per germline, CDR1 KGHSH and CDR2 LQKENI. With V trimmed by 0 bases and J by 2 bases, 9 bases remained unmatched. CDR3 sequence reads: CASSPPGFAGGAYEQYF. In DNA form, the CDR3 reads TGTGCCAGCTCACCACCCGGCTTCGCGGGAGGAGCCTACGAGCAGTACTTC.

The chain recombines TRBV28 with TRBJ2-5, with D uncertain. Germline V lookup: CDR1 MDHEN, CDR2 SYDVKM. The CDR3 covers 14 residues. V was pared by 10 bases and J by 3 bases, with 18 bases between. The CDR3 is CATDGRRTEETQYF. The CDR3 region has the DNA TGTGCCACCGATGGACGCCGCACAGAAGAGACCCAGTACTTC.

This clonotype has a count of ten or more. The V and J genes are TRBV20-1 and TRBJ1-2; the D is unclear. This CDR3 comprises 13 residues. Trimming left V 2 bases short and J 8 bases short, with 15 bases between. Germline V lookup: CDR1 DFQATT, CDR2 SNEGSKA (reference sequence). CDR3 sequence: CSARWFAGDGYTF. The CDR3 DNA is TGCAGTGCTAGATGGTTTGCAGGTGACGGCTACACCTTC.

The chain couples TRBV6-1 to TRBJ1-2; TRBD1 matches at 7 bases. The CDR3 runs to 15 residues. Trimming at V came to 5 bases and at J to 14 bases, leaving 20 bases not matched to a gene. CDR1 MNHNS and CDR2 SASEGT come from the germline V gene. The CDR3, as DNA: TGTGCCAGCAGTCCGATCGATACAGGGGCCTTGAGACCTACCTTC. Its protein is CASSPIDTGALRPTF.

There are many counts of this clonotype. The gene calls are TRBV4-3 and TRBJ2-4; TRBD2 aligns across 9 bases. Germline values: CDR1 LGHNA, CDR2 YSLEER. Trimming removed 8 bases from V and 0 bases from J; junction bases left unmatched: 5. The CDR3 has 15 residues. The CDR3 loop reads CASFRLAAAKNIQYF. The CDR3 region has the DNA TGCGCCAGCTTCCGACTAGCGGCAGCCAAAAACATTCAGTACTTC.

This clonotype appeared many times. It is likely a read error, because the conserved phenylalanine at the end of the CDR3 is missing. V usage is TRBV29-1 and J usage is TRBJ1-1; D perhaps matches TRBD1 (5 bases). Trimming pared 4 bases from V and 1 base from J, leaving 7 bases between. The CDR3 length is 12 residues. From germline, CDR1 is SQVTM and CDR2 ANQGSEA. The CDR3 region has the DNA TGCAGCGTTGGGAGGGGGAACACTGAAGCTTTCCTT. Protein: CSVGRGNTEAFL.

This clonotype was detected ten times or more. The rearrangement uses TRBV4-1 and TRBJ1-2, with D hard to call. CDR3 length: 14 residues. Germline V gene lookup returns CDR1 MGHRA and CDR2 YSYEKL. Trimming removed 1 base from V and 3 bases from J, with 9 bases in between. The CDR3 nucleotides are TGCGCCAGCAGCCAAGTCGGCGCTTACTATGGCTACACCTTC. It encodes CASSQVGAYYGYTF.

This chain joins TRBV6-1 and TRBJ2-7, with D perhaps matching TRBD1 (5 bases). Trimming took 2 bases from V and 0 from J, leaving 11 bases between them. The CDR3 is 15 residues long. The germline V gene has CDR1 MNHNS and CDR2 SASEGT. Written as DNA, the CDR3 is TGTGCCAGCAGTGAATTACAGGCAATCTCCTACGAGCAGTACTTC. Protein sequence: CASSELQAISYEQYF.

This clonotype was seen repeatedly, ten times or more. The chain links TRBV28 to TRBJ2-7, with 8 nucleotides matching TRBD2. CDR1 and CDR2 (germline): MDHEN, SYDVKM. The CDR3 sequence is 14 residues long. V lost 3 bases, J lost 7 bases, and 8 bases stayed unmatched. CDR3 in DNA: TGTGCCAGCAGTTTTCCCGGGGGGGCAGGAGAGCAGTACTTC. The encoded protein is CASSFPGGAGEQYF.

This clonotype was found a few times. The V call is TRBV6-1, the J call TRBJ2-7; D gene uncertain. The V and J ends lost 8 bases and 3 bases respectively, with 14 bases between them. From germline, CDR1 is MNHNS and CDR2 SASEGT. This CDR3 spans 13 amino acids. The CDR3 reads CASLGPEDYEQYF. The DNA of the CDR3 is TGTGCCAGCCTCGGACCTGAAGACTACGAGCAGTACTTC.

This clonotype was seen ten or more times. This chain connects TRBV20-1 to TRBJ2-5; D could derive from TRBD1 or TRBD2 (5 bases each). The CDR3 runs to 19 residues. Trimming took off 1 base at V and 2 bases at J, with 26 bases between the two ends. Per the germline V gene, CDR1 is DFQATT and CDR2 is SNEGSKA (reference sequence). The DNA for the CDR3 is TGCAGTGCTAGAGGAGGAGAGGGGCGAGGCGGGCCAGGGCAAGAGACCCAGTACTTC. Residues: CSARGGEGRGGPGQETQYF.

There are many counts of this clonotype. The J gene is TRBJ2-7, the V gene TRBV5-1; D might be TRBD1 (6 bases). The length of the CDR3 is 15 residues. Germline CDR1 reads SGHRS; CDR2 reads YFSETQ. With 2 bases removed from V and 4 bases from J, the gap between germline ends came to 16 bases. CDR3 sequence (DNA): TGCGCCAGCAGCTTCAGTATTGGACAGAAATACGAGCAGTACTTC. It encodes CASSFSIGQKYEQYF. Looking up the rest from reference TRBV5-1 and TRBJ2-7 gives the full variable domain: KAGVTQTPRYLIKTRGQQVTLSCSPISGHRSVSWYQQTPGQGLQFLFEYFSETQRNKGNFPGRFSGRQFSNSRSEMNVSTLELGDSALYLCASSFSIGQKYEQYFGPGTRLTVT.

V is TRBV29-1 and J is TRBJ2-7, with D perhaps given as TRBD1 or TRBD2 (5 bases each). This CDR3 contains 13 residues. Germline-derived CDR1 and CDR2 are SQVTM and ANQGSEA. The germline V and J ends were trimmed by 4 bases and 6 bases, with 16 bases remaining between them. This chain's CDR3 is CSVVGREDGEQYF. CDR3 in DNA: TGCAGCGTTGTGGGACGGGAAGACGGCGAGCAGTACTTC.

This clonotype was picked up many times. The J gene is TRBJ2-7, the V gene TRBV20-1, with D possibly TRBD1 on 6 matching bases. The CDR3 has 13 residues. Trimming removed 3 bases at V and 2 bases at J, with 11 bases between. In germline, CDR1 is DFQATT, CDR2 SNEGSKA (reference sequence). The chain's CDR3 is CSARDSDTYEQYF. Here the CDR3 DNA reads TGCAGTGCTAGGGACAGCGATACCTACGAGCAGTACTTC.